This entry describes one TCR beta chain. This record belongs to a study of blood T cell repertoires in COVID-19. The data were produced by immunoSEQ multiplex PCR, yet TCRdb's version contains in-frame clones alone and is incomplete. The top ten clones hold approximately 0.9% of a sample with 450,000 or so clones, roughly 89% of them seen once. From germline, CDR1 is SGHRS and CDR2 YFSETQ. There are 16 residues in the CDR3. The V gene end was trimmed by 0 bases and the J gene end by 2 bases; junction bases not matched to a gene: 1. This chain joins TRBV5-1 and TRBJ2-7; 14 nucleotides align to TRBD2. The source is a young man with COVID-19, enrolled during active disease. The sequenced sample consisted of peripheral blood. The CDR3 loop reads CASSLGGLAGAYEQYF. The CDR3 bases are TGCGCCAGCAGCTTGGGGGGACTAGCGGGAGCCTACGAGCAGTACTTC.